This T cell receptor (beta chain) was obtained from a study of blood T cell repertoires in COVID-19. Clones were sequenced by immunoSEQ multiplex PCR, and TCRdb holds only the in-frame ones, with some missing. The sample lists fewer than 70,000 clones, 80% to 90% occurring once. The specimen was peripheral blood. The receptor was derived from a man in his sixties with active or convalescent COVID-19.

CDR3 in DNA: TGTGCCAGCAGTTACGACGGAGCCTATGGCTACACCTTC. Translated, it gives CASSYDGAYGYTF. The V call is TRBV6-5, the J call TRBJ1-2; the D is unclear. The CDR3 extends over 13 amino acids. V was trimmed by 2 bases and J by 4 bases, leaving 8 bases between them. Germline lookup yields CDR1 MNHEY and CDR2 SVGAGI.